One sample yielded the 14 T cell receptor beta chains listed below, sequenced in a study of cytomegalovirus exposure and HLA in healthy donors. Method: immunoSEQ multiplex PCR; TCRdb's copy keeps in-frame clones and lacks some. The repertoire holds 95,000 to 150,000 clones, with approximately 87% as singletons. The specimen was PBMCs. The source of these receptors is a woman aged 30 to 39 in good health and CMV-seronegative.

CDR3 nucleotide sequence: TGTGCCACCAGCAGAGATCTGGGAGCAAGTCAGCCCCAGCATTTT. Its protein is CATSRDLGASQPQHF. This chain connects TRBV15 to TRBJ1-5; no clear D. V shed 0 bases and J shed 6 bases, with 12 bases lying between them. The germline gives CDR1 LNHNV, CDR2 YYDKDF (reference sequence). CDR3 length equals 15 residues.

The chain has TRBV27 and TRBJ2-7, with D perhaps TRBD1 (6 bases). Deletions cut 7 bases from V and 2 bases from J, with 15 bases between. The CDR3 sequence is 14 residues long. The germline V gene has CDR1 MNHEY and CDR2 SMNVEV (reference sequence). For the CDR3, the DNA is TGTGCCAGCACGCATCCGGACAGACCCTACGAGCAGTACTTC. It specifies CASTHPDRPYEQYF.

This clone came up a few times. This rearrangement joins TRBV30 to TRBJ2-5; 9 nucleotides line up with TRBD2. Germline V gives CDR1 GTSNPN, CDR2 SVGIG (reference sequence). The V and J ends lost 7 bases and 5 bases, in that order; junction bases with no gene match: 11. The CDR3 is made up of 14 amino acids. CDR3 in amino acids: CALRRGGAGETQYF. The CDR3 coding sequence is TGTGCCTTACGGCGCGGGGGGGCCGGGGAGACCCAGTACTTC. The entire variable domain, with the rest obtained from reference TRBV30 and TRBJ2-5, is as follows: SQTIHQWPATLVQPVGSPLSLECTVEGTSNPNLYWYRQAAGRGLQLLFYSVGIGQISSEVPQNLSASRPQDRQFILSSKKLLLSDSGFYLCALRRGGAGETQYFGPGTRLLVL.

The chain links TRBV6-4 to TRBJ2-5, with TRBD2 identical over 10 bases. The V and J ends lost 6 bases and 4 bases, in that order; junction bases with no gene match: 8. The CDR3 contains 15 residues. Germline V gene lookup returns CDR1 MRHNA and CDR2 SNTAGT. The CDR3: CASSERAGGRETQYF. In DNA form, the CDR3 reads TGTGCCAGCAGCGAAAGAGCGGGGGGGCGAGAGACCCAGTACTTC.

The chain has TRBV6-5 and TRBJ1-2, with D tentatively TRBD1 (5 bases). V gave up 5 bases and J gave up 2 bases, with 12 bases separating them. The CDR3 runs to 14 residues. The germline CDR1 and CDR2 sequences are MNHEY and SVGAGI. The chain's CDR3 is CASSGPGENYGYTF. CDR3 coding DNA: TGTGCCAGCAGTGGTCCGGGGGAGAACTATGGCTACACCTTC.

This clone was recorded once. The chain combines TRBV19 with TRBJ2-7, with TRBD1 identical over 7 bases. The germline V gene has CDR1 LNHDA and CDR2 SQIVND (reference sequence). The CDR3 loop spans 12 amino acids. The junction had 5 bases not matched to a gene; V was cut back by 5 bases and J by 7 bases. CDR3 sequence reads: CASSPTGREQYF. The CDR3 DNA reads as TGTGCCAGTAGTCCGACAGGGCGGGAGCAGTACTTC.

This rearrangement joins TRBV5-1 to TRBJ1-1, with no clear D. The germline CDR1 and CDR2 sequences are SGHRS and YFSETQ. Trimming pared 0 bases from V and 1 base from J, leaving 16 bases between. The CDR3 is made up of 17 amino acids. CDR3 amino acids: CASSLASTWIANTEAFF. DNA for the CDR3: TGCGCCAGCAGCTTGGCCAGTACTTGGATAGCGAACACTGAAGCTTTCTTT.

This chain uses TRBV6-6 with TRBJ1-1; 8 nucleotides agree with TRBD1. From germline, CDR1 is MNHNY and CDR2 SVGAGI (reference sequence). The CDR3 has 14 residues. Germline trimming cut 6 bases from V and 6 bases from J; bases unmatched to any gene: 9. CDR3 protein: CASRTRDRRAEAFF. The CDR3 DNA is TGTGCCAGCAGGACTCGGGACAGGAGGGCTGAAGCTTTCTTT.

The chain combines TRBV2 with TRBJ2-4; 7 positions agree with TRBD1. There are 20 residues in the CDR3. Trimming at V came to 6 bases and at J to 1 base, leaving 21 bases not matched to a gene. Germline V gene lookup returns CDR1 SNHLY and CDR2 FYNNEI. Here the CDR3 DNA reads TGTGCCAGCAGCCAACCAAAACAGGGGATTTGGGATTTTGCCAAAAACATTCAGTACTTC. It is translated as CASSQPKQGIWDFAKNIQYF.

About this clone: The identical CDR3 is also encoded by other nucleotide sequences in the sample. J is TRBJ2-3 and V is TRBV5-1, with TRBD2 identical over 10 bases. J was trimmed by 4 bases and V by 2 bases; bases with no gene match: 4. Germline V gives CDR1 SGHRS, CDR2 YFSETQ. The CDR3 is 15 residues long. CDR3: CASSLAGGPADTQYF. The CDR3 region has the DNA TGCGCCAGCAGCTTAGCGGGGGGGCCCGCAGATACGCAGTATTTT. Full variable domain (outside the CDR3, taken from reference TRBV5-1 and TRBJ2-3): KAGVTQTPRYLIKTRGQQVTLSCSPISGHRSVSWYQQTPGQGLQFLFEYFSETQRNKGNFPGRFSGRQFSNSRSEMNVSTLELGDSALYLCASSLAGGPADTQYFGPGTRLTVL.

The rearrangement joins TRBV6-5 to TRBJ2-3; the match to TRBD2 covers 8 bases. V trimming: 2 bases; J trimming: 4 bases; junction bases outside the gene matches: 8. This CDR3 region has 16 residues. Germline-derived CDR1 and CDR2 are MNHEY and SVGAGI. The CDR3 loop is CASSYNLGTRSDTQYF. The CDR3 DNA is TGTGCCAGCAGTTACAACCTAGGGACTAGATCAGATACGCAGTATTTT.

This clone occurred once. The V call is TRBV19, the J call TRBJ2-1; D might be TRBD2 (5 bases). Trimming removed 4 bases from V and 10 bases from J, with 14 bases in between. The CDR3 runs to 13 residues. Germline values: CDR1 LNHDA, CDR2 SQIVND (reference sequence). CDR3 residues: CASSRGPPGEQFF. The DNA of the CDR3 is TGTGCCAGTAGTAGGGGTCCCCCGGGGGAGCAGTTCTTC.

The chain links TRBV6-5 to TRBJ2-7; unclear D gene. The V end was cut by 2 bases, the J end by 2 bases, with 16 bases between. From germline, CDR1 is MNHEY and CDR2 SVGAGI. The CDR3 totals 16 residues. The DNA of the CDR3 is TGTGCCAGCAGTTACGGAGTGCCTTCGCCCCCCTACGAGCAGTACTTC. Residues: CASSYGVPSPPYEQYF.

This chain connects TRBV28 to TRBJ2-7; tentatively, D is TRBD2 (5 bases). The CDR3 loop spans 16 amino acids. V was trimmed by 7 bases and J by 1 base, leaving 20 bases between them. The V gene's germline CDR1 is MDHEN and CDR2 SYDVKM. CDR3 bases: TGTGCCAGCAACTCTGAAGGACTTCCTTCGTCCTACGAGCAGTACTTC. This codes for CASNSEGLPSSYEQYF.